These 29 T cell receptor beta chains came from one sample sequenced in a study of T cell repertoires in cytomegalovirus infection (dated by TCRdb to between 2017 and 2020). The listed sequencing device is Illumina HiSeq 1500. TCRdb trimmed public reads at Q25 via fastp, called clones via MiXCR and kept in-frame beta chains. For every CDR3 protein sequence, its rows merge into one entry that carries the most common genes and DNA. This sample lists some 600,000 distinct CDR3 sequences; approximately 24% were detected once. The ten largest clonotypes hold around 7.6% of the sample. Input material: CD8+ T cells from PBMCs. The source is a human donor in good health (CMV status not recorded). Some clones in this sample may be carry-over from other donors' samples.

This chain joins TRBV5-6 and TRBJ2-1; D might be TRBD1 (6 bases). Trimming pared 1 base from V and 7 bases from J, leaving 12 bases between. This CDR3 has 14 amino acids. Germline CDR1 reads SGHDT; CDR2 reads YYEEEE. The CDR3 sequence: CASSLRGRGNEQFF. The CDR3 DNA is TGTGCCAGCAGCTTGCGTGGCAGGGGTAATGAGCAGTTCTTC.

The chain joins TRBV7-6 to TRBJ2-5, with D tentatively TRBD2 (5 bases). CDR1 and CDR2 from the germline V gene are SGHVS and FNYEAQ. The CDR3 loop spans 14 amino acids. Trimming removed 1 base at V and 4 bases at J, with 10 bases between. CDR3 sequence (DNA): TGTGCCAGCAGCTTAGGGCCTAGCAGAGAGACCCAGTACTTC. It is translated as CASSLGPSRETQYF.

This clonotype was seen ten or more times. The CDR3 DNA reads as TGTGCCAGCAGCTTACGAAAGGGCCACCACGAGCAGTACTTC. Translating gives CASSLRKGHHEQYF. The chain uses TRBV7-2 and TRBJ2-7; D remains unclear. This CDR3 is built from 14 residues. V was pared by 2 bases and J by 5 bases, with 13 bases between. The germline V gene has CDR1 SGHTA and CDR2 FQGNSA.

This clonotype came up a few times. CDR3 loop: CASIQGGGMNEQFF. CDR3 nucleotides: TGTGCCAGCATTCAGGGCGGGGGGATGAATGAGCAGTTCTTC. The genes are TRBV6-6 and TRBJ2-1; the match to TRBD2 covers 8 bases. Trimming at V came to 7 bases and at J to 7 bases, leaving 9 bases not matched to a gene. Germline V gene lookup returns CDR1 MNHNY and CDR2 SVGAGI (reference sequence). The CDR3 loop spans 14 amino acids.

The table lists this clonotype with many counts. V gene TRBV18 combines with J gene TRBJ1-1; D ambiguous. This CDR3 region has 14 residues. CDR1 KGHSH and CDR2 LQKENI come from the germline V gene. V was pared by 3 bases and J by 0 bases, with 8 bases between. The CDR3 DNA is TGTGCCAGCTCACCGTCGCGGATGAACACTGAAGCTTTCTTT. Protein sequence: CASSPSRMNTEAFF.

This clonotype was seen a handful of times. The CDR3 is CASDDTSTNEKLFF. The CDR3 region has the DNA TGTGCCAGTGATGACACCTCAACTAATGAAAAACTGTTTTTT. This rearrangement joins TRBV2 to TRBJ1-4; no clear D gene. The germline gives CDR1 SNHLY, CDR2 FYNNEI. The CDR3 runs to 14 residues. Trimming stripped 9 bases from V and 0 bases from J, with 11 bases between. Complete variable domain (other parts from reference TRBV2 and TRBJ1-4): EPEVTQTPSHQVTQMGQEVILRCVPISNHLYFYWYRQILGQKVEFLVSFYNNEISEKSEIFDDQFSVERPDGSNFTLKIRSTKLEDSAMYFCASDDTSTNEKLFFGSGTQLSVL.

V gene TRBV29-1 combines with J gene TRBJ1-2, with D uncertain. The CDR3 consists of 16 residues. Germline V gives CDR1 SQVTM, CDR2 ANQGSEA. The V end was cut by 3 bases, the J end by 0 bases, with 17 bases between. CDR3 in DNA: TGCAGCGTTGATCCCAGTTCGGAGGGTTCTAACTATGGCTACACCTTC. It encodes CSVDPSSEGSNYGYTF.

This sequence joins TRBV14 and TRBJ2-1; D gene uncertain. The CDR3 runs 11 residues. CDR1 and CDR2 (germline): SGHDN, FVKESK. The germline V and J ends were trimmed by 3 bases and 8 bases, with 5 bases remaining between them. The CDR3 DNA is TGTGCCAGCAGCCAGGCGTATGAGCAGTTCTTC. Residues: CASSQAYEQFF.

V usage is TRBV27 and J usage is TRBJ2-1, with 8 nucleotides matching TRBD2. This CDR3 spans 15 amino acids. With 3 bases clipped from V and 5 bases from J, the junction kept 6 bases outside the gene matches. Germline-derived CDR1 and CDR2 are MNHEY and SMNVEV (reference sequence). CDR3 in amino acids: CASSFGRGENNEQFF. The CDR3 coding sequence is TGTGCCAGCAGTTTTGGGCGGGGGGAAAACAATGAGCAGTTCTTC.

This chain joins TRBV5-1 and TRBJ1-1, with D uncertain. V lost 2 bases and J lost 1, with 9 bases in between. The germline CDR1 and CDR2 sequences are SGHRS and YFSETQ. CDR3 length: 14 amino acids. CDR3 DNA sequence: TGCGCCAGCAGCTTTGAGAGACGGAACACTGAAGCTTTCTTT. This codes for CASSFERRNTEAFF. Drawing the rest from reference TRBV5-1 and TRBJ1-1, the complete variable domain is KAGVTQTPRYLIKTRGQQVTLSCSPISGHRSVSWYQQTPGQGLQFLFEYFSETQRNKGNFPGRFSGRQFSNSRSEMNVSTLELGDSALYLCASSFERRNTEAFFGQGTRLTVV.

This chain connects TRBV7-9 to TRBJ2-5, with no clear D. The CDR3 sequence is 11 residues long. Germline values: CDR1 SEHNR, CDR2 FQNEAQ (reference sequence). V was pared by 7 bases and J by 3 bases, with 6 bases between. The chain's CDR3 is CASTIKETQYF. DNA of the CDR3: TGTGCCAGCACCATTAAAGAGACCCAGTACTTC.

This clonotype was counted only a few times. The rearrangement joins TRBV7-9 to TRBJ2-1; 11 bases map to TRBD1. Germline V CDR1 and CDR2: SEHNR, FQNEAQ (reference sequence). The CDR3 runs to 15 residues. Unmatched junction bases numbered 1, after V lost 0 bases and J lost 6 bases. CDR3 DNA: TGTGCCAGCAGCTTAGCAGGGACAGGGGGCAATGAGCAGTTCTTC. It encodes CASSLAGTGGNEQFF.

The V call is TRBV7-9, the J call TRBJ2-5; weak D call: TRBD2 (6 bases). CDR1 and CDR2 from the germline V gene are SEHNR and FQNEAQ (reference sequence). There are 17 residues in the CDR3. V was shortened by 1 base and J by 3 bases, with 18 bases between the two germline ends. CDR3 nucleotide sequence: TGTGCCAGCAGCTTAGAGGTTAGAACGGGAGACGAAGAGACCCAGTACTTC. Amino acid sequence: CASSLEVRTGDEETQYF.

The genes are TRBV29-1 and TRBJ2-2; D remains unclear. Germline V gene sequence: CDR1 SQVTM, CDR2 ANQGSEA. The V gene lost 5 bases and the J gene lost 4 bases, with 8 bases spanning the gap. CDR3 size: 12 residues. The CDR3: CSVPDATGELFF. The DNA of the CDR3 is TGCAGCGTTCCCGACGCCACCGGGGAGCTGTTTTTT.

This clonotype was seen repeatedly, ten times or more. J is TRBJ1-4 and V is TRBV7-9, with D possibly matching TRBD1 (6 bases). This CDR3 spans 15 amino acids. Germline assignment: CDR1 SEHNR and CDR2 FQNEAQ (reference sequence). V was cut by 5 bases and J by 6 bases, with 16 bases left in between. DNA of the CDR3: TGTGCCAGCAGCCCGAACAGGGCCCGAGATGAAAAACTGTTTTTT. This translates into CASSPNRARDEKLFF.

This clonotype turned up a few times. The chain combines TRBV7-3 with TRBJ2-7, with TRBD2 identical over 12 bases. Germline V gives CDR1 SGHTA, CDR2 FQGTGA. V lost 5 bases to trimming and J lost 2 bases; unmatched junction nucleotides: 10. The CDR3 is made up of 17 amino acids. The CDR3 DNA follows: TGTGCCAGCAGCCCTTCAGGACTAGCGGGGCTCACCTACGAGCAGTACGTC. Protein product: CASSPSGLAGLTYEQYV.

This clonotype appeared many times. The V gene is TRBV28, the J gene TRBJ1-2, with 8 bases aligning to TRBD1. The CDR3 is made up of 17 amino acids. Trimming at V came to 5 bases and at J to 4 bases, leaving 15 bases not matched to a gene. Germline lookup yields CDR1 MDHEN and CDR2 SYDVKM. The CDR3 is CASSLFDGGDRTYGYTF. CDR3 DNA: TGTGCCAGCAGTCTATTCGATGGTGGGGACAGGACCTATGGCTACACCTTC.

This clonotype was seen repeatedly, ten times or more. The V and J genes are TRBV7-8 and TRBJ2-2; D might be TRBD2 (5 bases). The CDR3 sequence is 15 residues long. Trimming removed 6 bases from V and 5 bases from J, with 16 bases in between. CDR1 and CDR2 (germline): SGHVS, FQNEAQ. CDR3 residues: CASRMGAGLTGELFF. CDR3 sequence (DNA): TGTGCCAGCAGAATGGGAGCAGGTTTAACCGGGGAGCTGTTTTTT. The complete variable domain, with remaining parts taken from reference TRBV7-8 and TRBJ2-2, reads GAGVSQSPRYKVAKRGQDVALRCDPISGHVSLFWYQQALGQGPEFLTYFQNEAQLDKSGLPSDRFFAERPEGSVSTLKIQRTQQEDSAVYLCASRMGAGLTGELFFGEGSRLTVL.

The table lists this clonotype with a few counts. This chain uses TRBV7-8 with TRBJ1-5, with a tentative D call TRBD1 (5 bases). Germline V gene lookup returns CDR1 SGHVS and CDR2 FQNEAQ. The CDR3 is 14 residues long. The ends were cut back, 3 bases at V and 7 bases at J, with 13 bases in the middle. CDR3 residues: CASSLTEEGQPQHF. In DNA, the CDR3 is TGTGCCAGCAGCTTGACGGAGGAGGGGCAGCCCCAGCATTTT.

About this clonotype itself: Just one base apart from a much larger clone, this may be a read error. This chain links TRBV7-2 with TRBJ2-5; 8 nucleotides line up with TRBD2. Germline V gene lookup returns CDR1 SGHTA and CDR2 FQGNSA. This CDR3 comprises 17 residues. Written as DNA, the CDR3 is TGTTCCAGCAGCTTACCCGACTTGCGGGGGGTACAAGAGACCCAGTACTTC. Translating gives CSSSLPDLRGVQETQYF. The variable domain in full, with the rest retrieved from reference TRBV7-2 and TRBJ2-5, is GAGVSQSPSNKVTEKGKDVELRCDPISGHTALYWYRQSLGQGLEFLIYFQGNSAPDKSGLPSDRFSAERTGGSVSTLTIQRTQQEDSAVYLCSSSLPDLRGVQETQYFGPGTRLLVL.

J is TRBJ2-6 and V is TRBV14, with D maybe TRBD1 (6 bases). The germline CDR1 and CDR2 sequences are SGHDN and FVKESK. V was pared by 4 bases and J by 1 base, with 11 bases between. This CDR3 has 16 residues. The CDR3, as DNA: TGTGCCAGCAGCCCCTACAGGGTATCTGGGGCCAACGTCCTGACTTTC. Encoded protein: CASSPYRVSGANVLTF.

This clonotype has more than one count but fewer than ten. This chain connects TRBV20-1 to TRBJ2-3; 8 bases fit TRBD1. The CDR3 length is 13 residues. The V segment lost 3 bases and the J segment 4 bases; nucleotides outside the gene matches: 3. Germline lookup yields CDR1 DFQATT and CDR2 SNEGSKA (reference sequence). CDR3 nucleotides: TGCAGTGCTAGGACAGGGGCGGCAGATACGCAGTATTTT. Translated: CSARTGAADTQYF.

About this clonotype: A much larger clone is a single base away; this may be a read error. The CDR3 does not end in the conserved phenylalanine or tryptophan, so this is likely a read error. This rearrangement joins TRBV7-2 to TRBJ1-5; 9 bases map to TRBD1. With 5 bases clipped from V and 9 bases from J, the junction kept 8 bases outside the gene matches. CDR3 length equals 14 residues. CDR1 is SGHTA, CDR2 FQGNSA, per germline. The CDR3 DNA sequence: TGTGCCAGCAGCATATGGGACAGGGAAGGGCCCCAGCATTTG. Translated: CASSIWDREGPQHL.

This chain joins TRBV29-1 and TRBJ1-2; the D gene is possibly TRBD1 (6 bases). The germline V gene encodes CDR1 SQVTM and CDR2 ANQGSEA. The CDR3 runs 13 residues. V lost 7 bases to trimming and J lost 5 bases, with 17 bases between them. CDR3 in DNA: TGCAGCGGACAAGGGGGAGACCTATATGGCTACACCTTC. The encoded protein is CSGQGGDLYGYTF.

This clonotype has at least ten counts. The chain has TRBV7-2 and TRBJ2-1, with 7 bases matching TRBD2. CDR1 SGHTA and CDR2 FQGNSA come from the germline V gene. The ends lost 4 bases at V and 8 bases at J; junction bases unmatched: 8. The length of the CDR3 is 14 residues. The CDR3 loop is CASSSRTSRHEQFF. The CDR3 DNA is TGTGCCAGCAGCTCCCGGACTAGTCGCCATGAGCAGTTCTTC.

The chain is built from TRBV14 and TRBJ1-3, with TRBD1 matching 8 bases. CDR3 length: 15 amino acids. Per the germline V gene, CDR1 is SGHDN and CDR2 is FVKESK. J was trimmed by 1 base and V by 4 bases; bases with no gene match: 3. The CDR3 DNA reads TGTGCCAGCAGCCCGGGACAGGAGTCTGGAAACACCATATATTTT. It codes for CASSPGQESGNTIYF.

The table lists this clonotype with a few counts. The J gene is TRBJ2-1, the V gene TRBV9; D is perhaps TRBD1 (5 bases). CDR1 and CDR2 (germline): SGDLS, YYNGEE. V was trimmed by 3 bases and J by 4 bases, leaving 11 bases between them. The CDR3 runs 14 residues. The CDR3 nucleotides are TGTGCCAGCAGCGAGACGACAGTATACAATGAGCAGTTCTTC. It is translated as CASSETTVYNEQFF.

This clonotype was seen repeatedly, ten times or more. The chain joins TRBV6-1 to TRBJ2-1; D remains ambiguous. In germline, CDR1 is MNHNS, CDR2 SASEGT. Trimming removed 9 bases from V and 2 bases from J, with 20 bases in between. The CDR3 covers 16 residues. The CDR3: CASSPVRIDTYNEQFF. CDR3 nucleotides: TGTGCCAGTTCCCCTGTGCGGATAGATACCTACAATGAGCAGTTCTTC.

The CDR3 is CASSDSTARNTEAFF. In DNA form, the CDR3 reads TGTGCCAGCAGTGACTCGACAGCCAGGAACACTGAAGCTTTCTTT. This chain connects TRBV2 to TRBJ1-1, with TRBD1 as a possible D gene (5 bases). The CDR3 is 15 residues long. Trimming stripped 3 bases from V and 1 base from J, with 12 bases between. CDR1 SNHLY and CDR2 FYNNEI come from the germline V gene.